These T cell receptor beta chains were read from a single sample in a study of blood T cell repertoires in COVID-19. The method was immunoSEQ multiplex PCR; TCRdb's version includes in-frame clones alone and lacks a portion of them. The sample holds about 300,000 clones, around 85% seen once. Material: peripheral blood. All receptors derive from a human donor with COVID-19, enrolled during active disease. The donor label of this sample is uncertain. CDR3s include the opening cysteine and the closing phenylalanine or tryptophan. The D gene is left open where the match is weak. Clone size is shown for a subset of rows, as once, few, many or a class of expanded clone.

cdr3_nt,cdr3_aa,v_call,clone_size,d_call,j_call
TGTGCCAGCAGCCTGGACAGGGGGACTAATGAAAAACTGTTTTTT,CASSLDRGTNEKLFF,TRBV11-2,.,TRBD1,TRBJ1-4
TGTGCCAGCAGTGATCGCAGGTTGTACAATGAGCAGTTCTTC,CASSDRRLYNEQFF,TRBV25-1,.,.,TRBJ2-1
TGCGCCAGCAGCTCGACTAGCGGTTACACCGGGGAGCTGTTTTTT,CASSSTSGYTGELFF,TRBV5-1,.,TRBD2,TRBJ2-2
TGTGCCAGCAGACAAGGGACAGCGGCTCGCACAGATACGCAGTATTTT,CASRQGTAARTDTQYF,TRBV5-4,.,TRBD1,TRBJ2-3
TGCGCCAGCAGCTTGGAGGACAGTACTAACACAGATACGCAGTATTTT,CASSLEDSTNTDTQYF,TRBV5-1,.,.,TRBJ2-3
TGTGCCAGCAGCTTCGAGCGGGAAAAACTGTTTTTT,CASSFEREKLFF,TRBV11-2,.,.,TRBJ1-4
TGTGCCAGTAGTATAGGACAGGGGTCTGGTCAGCCCCAGCATTTT,CASSIGQGSGQPQHF,TRBV19,once,TRBD1,TRBJ1-5
TGTGCCAGCAGGGATGACTTACAAGAGACCCAGTACTTC,CASRDDLQETQYF,TRBV2,.,.,TRBJ2-5
TGTGCCAGCAGCACCGGACTAGCGCGCTACAATGAGCAGTTCTTC,CASSTGLARYNEQFF,TRBV5-6,.,TRBD2,TRBJ2-1
TGTGCCAGCAAAAGGGGCGCCGGCTCTGGAAACACCATATATTTT,CASKRGAGSGNTIYF,TRBV6-5,.,.,TRBJ1-3
TGTGCCACCAGTGACCCGACAGGGGGCCACGATGAAGCTTTCTTT,CATSDPTGGHDEAFF,TRBV24-1,.,TRBD1,TRBJ1-1
TGTGCCAGCAGTGTGACCAGGGGTTGGGGCACTGAAGCTTTCTTT,CASSVTRGWGTEAFF,TRBV2,once,.,TRBJ1-1
TGTGCCAGTAGTAATACAGAACAGCCCCAGCATTTT,CASSNTEQPQHF,TRBV19,.,.,TRBJ1-5
TGTGCCAGCAGCCTTGGAGGGAGTCCATCCTACGAGCAGTACTTC,CASSLGGSPSYEQYF,TRBV28,once,.,TRBJ2-7
TGCGCCAGCAGCCTCCTCGGGGGGACTTACGAGCAGTACTTC,CASSLLGGTYEQYF,TRBV5-1,few,TRBD2,TRBJ2-7
TGTGCCAGCAGCTCGATTCGGACTAGCGGAAACTACGAGCAGTACTTC,CASSSIRTSGNYEQYF,TRBV5-4,.,TRBD2,TRBJ2-7
TGTGCCTGCCGGACAGGGGGCTTATTATTTGGTGGCTACACCTTC,CACRTGGLLFGGYTF,TRBV28,.,TRBD1,TRBJ1-2
TGTGCCAGCAGGGAAAGGGGGCGGCAGACCCAGTACTTC,CASRERGRQTQYF,TRBV28,.,TRBD1,TRBJ2-5
TGTGCCAGCAGTTTCAATCCCCCTGGCGGGAGTAACTACGAGCAGTACTTC,CASSFNPPGGSNYEQYF,TRBV2,once,TRBD2,TRBJ2-7
TGTGCCAGCAGTAGCAGGGCTAGCTCTGGAAACACCATATATTTT,CASSSRASSGNTIYF,TRBV27,few,.,TRBJ1-3
TGTGCCAGCAGTTTCGGGGGTGGGGGGAATAGCAATCAGCCCCAGCATTTT,CASSFGGGGNSNQPQHF,TRBV27,.,.,TRBJ1-5
TGTGCCAGTAGAGTTGGCAGTAATCCCTACAATGAGCAGTTCTTC,CASRVGSNPYNEQFF,TRBV19,.,.,TRBJ2-1
TGTGCCAGCAGCCCCCGAGGTAGCGGGAGACAAGATACGCAGTATTTT,CASSPRGSGRQDTQYF,TRBV4-2,.,TRBD2,TRBJ2-3
TGTGCCAGCAGCTTATTTCGGGGGGAGACCCCTAGCAATCAGCCCCAGCATTTT,CASSLFRGETPSNQPQHF,TRBV5-8,.,.,TRBJ1-5
TGTGCCTGGATGTGGAGGGCTAGTAATTCACCCCTCCACTTT,CAWMWRASNSPLHF,TRBV30,.,.,TRBJ1-6
TGCAGCGTTGGGTCGGACAGCAGGAACTATGGCTACACCTTC,CSVGSDSRNYGYTF,TRBV29-1,.,.,TRBJ1-2
TGTGCCAGCAGCTTCAGGGGCCACCAAGAGACCCAGTACTTC,CASSFRGHQETQYF,TRBV7-2,.,.,TRBJ2-5
TGCGCCAGCAGTCCAAGACTAGCGGTAGCCTCCTACGAGCAGTACTTC,CASSPRLAVASYEQYF,TRBV10-2,.,TRBD2,TRBJ2-7
TGTGCCAGCAGTTTGGCTAGCGGGAGGATCGGCAATGAGCAGTTCTTC,CASSLASGRIGNEQFF,TRBV28,.,TRBD2,TRBJ2-1
TGCGCCAGCAGTGAGTCCAACAGGGGAGAGACCCAGTACTTC,CASSESNRGETQYF,TRBV10-1,.,TRBD1,TRBJ2-5
TGTGCCAGCAGCCAGAGGTTTGAAGCTTTCTTT,CASSQRFEAFF,TRBV11-2,.,.,TRBJ1-1
TGTGCCAGTAGCGAACAGGACAGGAGCTATGGCTACACCTTC,CASSEQDRSYGYTF,TRBV19,.,TRBD1,TRBJ1-2
TGCGCCAGCAGCCCTTTCGGACAGCTTGAAGCTTTCTTT,CASSPFGQLEAFF,TRBV5-1,.,.,TRBJ1-1
TGTGCCAGCAGTTTTGGGTCCCAAGTCGGACACCTTGAAGCTTTCTTT,CASSFGSQVGHLEAFF,TRBV25-1,once,.,TRBJ1-1
TGTGCCAGCAGTGAACATAGCAATCAGCCCCAGCATTTT,CASSEHSNQPQHF,TRBV25-1,.,.,TRBJ1-5
TGTGCCAGCTATGGGCCCAGGGCCTCCTACGAGCAGTACTTC,CASYGPRASYEQYF,TRBV28,.,.,TRBJ2-7
TGTGCCAGTAGTATTTCGGGGGGTTATTCACCCCTCCACTTT,CASSISGGYSPLHF,TRBV19,.,.,TRBJ1-6
TGTGCCAGCAGCCCAACGACCCTAGCGGGCCTCGCCCCAGATACGCAGTATTTT,CASSPTTLAGLAPDTQYF,TRBV11-2,.,TRBD2,TRBJ2-3
TGTGCCAGCAGCAAAGCGCTTAGCCCCCCGTCGGAGACCCAGTACTTC,CASSKALSPPSETQYF,TRBV21-1,.,.,TRBJ2-5
TGCGCCAGCAGGGAGGGACTAGCCGTTTCCTACGAGCAGTACTTC,CASREGLAVSYEQYF,TRBV5-1,.,TRBD2,TRBJ2-7
TGTGCCAGCAAAGGTGGACCGGGACAGGGAATTTACAATGAGCAGTTCTTC,CASKGGPGQGIYNEQFF,TRBV2,.,TRBD1,TRBJ2-1
TGCGCTTGGCCGGGAGGGTCTAGCACAGATACGCAGTATTTT,CAWPGGSSTDTQYF,TRBV10-1,.,TRBD2,TRBJ2-3
TGTGCCAGCAGTTCGGACAGAGAAAGCTCCTACGAGCAGTACTTC,CASSSDRESSYEQYF,TRBV27,.,.,TRBJ2-7
TGTGCCAGCAGTGAATCTACCAGCGGGAGGTTTGCGTATTTT,CASSESTSGRFAYF,TRBV2,once,TRBD2,TRBJ2-3
TGTGCCAGCAGCTTAGCGGGCGTGAACACTGAAGCTTTCTTT,CASSLAGVNTEAFF,TRBV7-9,once,.,TRBJ1-1
TGCGCCAGCAGCAGCGGACAGGGACGGGGAGAGCCCCAGCATTTT,CASSSGQGRGEPQHF,TRBV5-1,few,TRBD1,TRBJ1-5
TGTGCCAGCAGCCAAGACCGGACAGGGCGAGAGACCCAGTACTTC,CASSQDRTGRETQYF,TRBV3-1/TRBV3-2,few,TRBD1,TRBJ2-5
TGTGCCAGCAGCTGGCGACAGGGGAGAGACACTGAAGCTTTCTTT,CASSWRQGRDTEAFF,TRBV7-2,once,TRBD1,TRBJ1-1
TGTGCCAGTAGTCCCAAATCAAGAGCCCGGACAGGCCCACGGGAGTATAGCAATCAGCCCCAGCATTTT,CASSPKSRARTGPREYSNQPQHF,TRBV19,.,TRBD1,TRBJ1-5
TGTGCCAGCAGCATGTTCAGGGACTTCTCCTACGAGCAGTACTTC,CASSMFRDFSYEQYF,TRBV21-1,.,.,TRBJ2-7
TGTGCCAGCAGCTTTTCAGGGGATAATTCACCCCTCCACTTT,CASSFSGDNSPLHF,TRBV11-2,.,.,TRBJ1-6
TGTGCCTGGAGTAACCCCTTACTCATCAATGAGCAGTTCTTC,CAWSNPLLINEQFF,TRBV30,.,.,TRBJ2-1
TGTGCCAGCAGTGAAGGTGGCTCCCGGAGATATAGCAATCAGCCCCAGCATTTT,CASSEGGSRRYSNQPQHF,TRBV6-1,.,.,TRBJ1-5
TGTGCCAGCAGCCCATCCCCAGCGGGAGAGACCCAGTACTTC,CASSPSPAGETQYF,TRBV7-3,.,.,TRBJ2-5
TGCGCCAGCAGCGCCAGGGCTGGACAGGGCCATAATTCACCCCTCCACTTT,CASSARAGQGHNSPLHF,TRBV5-1,.,TRBD1,TRBJ1-6